This is a list of T cell receptor beta chains from one sample in a study of T cell repertoires in cytomegalovirus infection. What these receptors recognize is not known. A single record per CDR3 protein comes from TCRdb applying MiXCR to the reads. This sample has 700,000 to 850,000 distinct CDR3 sequences, with 30% to 35% found just once. Here the sequenced sample was cultured CD8+ T cells from PBMCs, taken from culture after CMV antigen stimulation. The receptors stem from a human donor in good health (CMV status not recorded). Some clones in this sample may be carry-over from other donors' samples. Each CDR3 is given with its conserved first and last residue. A D gene is named only where the DNA matches it firmly. The size entry is marked missing in some rows and otherwise reads once, few, many or a size class.

TRBV2	TRBJ1-1	11	NA	NA	TGTGCCAGCGTTGACAGGATCAAGGCTTTCTTT	CASVDRIKAFF
TRBV2	TRBJ2-2	15	NA	TRBD2	TGTGCCACCATCCTAGCGGGGGCCCTCACCGGGGAGCTGTTTTTT	CATILAGALTGELFF
TRBV15	TRBJ2-7	15	few	NA	TGTGCCACCAGCAGAGATCTAGGACTTCACTACGAGCAGTACTTC	CATSRDLGLHYEQYF
TRBV3-1	TRBJ2-7	15	NA	NA	TGTGCCAGCAGCCGGCGGGATTCCAGGACCTACGAGCAGTACTTC	CASSRRDSRTYEQYF
TRBV5-8	TRBJ2-7	14	once	NA	TGTGCCAGCAGCTTAAGGGACATCAGTCTAGAGCAGTACTTC	CASSLRDISLEQYF
TRBV4-1	TRBJ1-1	15	NA	TRBD1	TGCGCCAGCAGTACCGGACAGGGAACGAACACTGAAGCTTTCTTT	CASSTGQGTNTEAFF
TRBV4-3	TRBJ2-1	17	few	TRBD1	TGCGCCAGCAGCCAAGGGGCCGGGACAGGGGAACACAATGAGCAGTTCTTC	CASSQGAGTGEHNEQFF
TRBV7-6	TRBJ1-1	14	many	NA	TGTGCCAGCAGGCGACAGGCGCCTGGCACTGAAGCTTTCTTT	CASRRQAPGTEAFF
TRBV7-9	TRBJ2-7	13	many	NA	TGTGCCAGCAGCTTAGGGCCTCTCTACGAGCAGTACTTC	CASSLGPLYEQYF
TRBV19	TRBJ2-1	10	NA	NA	TGTGCCGCGGGGGCCTGGGAGCAGTTCTTC	CAAGAWEQFF
TRBV27	TRBJ1-5	13	NA	NA	TGTGCCAGCAGTTTTCGAGGGGCGCAGCCCCAGCATTTT	CASSFRGAQPQHF
TRBV6-1	TRBJ2-6	15	few	NA	TGTGCCAGCAGTGAAGGGATCCCTGGGGCCAACGTCCTGACTTTC	CASSEGIPGANVLTF
TRBV6-5	TRBJ2-5	13	few	TRBD1	TGTGCCAGCGAGGACAGGGGCCAAGAGACCCAGTACTTC	CASEDRGQETQYF
TRBV12-3/TRBV12-4	TRBJ1-1	16	NA	TRBD1	TGTGCCAGCAGTATTCGACCCGGGACAGGGGGGACTGAAGCTTTCTTT	CASSIRPGTGGTEAFF
TRBV11-2	TRBJ2-1	14	few	NA	TGTGCCAGCAGCCCCTCCGGGGGGCGGGGTGAGCAGTTCTTC	CASSPSGGRGEQFF
TRBV24-1	TRBJ2-2	17	NA	TRBD1	TGTGCCACCAGTAAACCGGGACAGGGGGCGCCCGGCGGGGAGCTGTTTTTT	CATSKPGQGAPGGELFF
TRBV7-8	TRBJ1-4	15	few	NA	TGTGCCAGCAGCTTAGAGAGGGTTCGCGATGAAAAACTGTTTTTT	CASSLERVRDEKLFF
TRBV7-9	TRBJ1-2	15	NA	NA	TGTGCCGGTGACAGGTCCAACCTCGTAAGCTATGGCTACACCTTC	CAGDRSNLVSYGYTF
TRBV24-1	TRBJ2-5	15	NA	TRBD2	TGTGCCACCAGTGAGGGGGTAGCGGGTCAAGAGACCCAGTACTTC	CATSEGVAGQETQYF
TRBV7-9	TRBJ1-2	14	few	TRBD1	TGTGCCAGCAGCGGAACAGGGGGCGCCTATGGCTACACCTTC	CASSGTGGAYGYTF
TRBV4-3	TRBJ1-1	15	NA	NA	TGCGCCAGCAGCCCCGGACTGAACATGAACACTGAAGCTTTCTTT	CASSPGLNMNTEAFF
TRBV6-1	TRBJ2-1	14	once	NA	TGTGCCAGCAGTGCTAGCGAGGGGTACGCCGAGCAGTTCTTC	CASSASEGYAEQFF
TRBV12-3/TRBV12-4	TRBJ1-4	15	NA	NA	TGTGTCAGCAGTCCATGGACTAGAGCTGGCGAAAAACTGTTTTTT	CVSSPWTRAGEKLFF
TRBV5-4	TRBJ1-2	14	NA	TRBD1	TGTGCCAGCAGCGGGACAGGGGGACCTGATGGCTACACCTTC	CASSGTGGPDGYTF
TRBV27	TRBJ1-1	14	NA	NA	TGTGCCAGCAGGCTTGGGACGGGGGACACTGAAGCTTTCTTT	CASRLGTGDTEAFF
TRBV6-5	TRBJ1-1	14	few	NA	TGTGCCAGCAGTTACGAGATTTTGAACACTGAAGCTTTCTTT	CASSYEILNTEAFF
TRBV27	TRBJ1-6	16	NA	NA	TGTGCCAGCAGTTTATCTCGGGATTTGGGGAATTCACCCCTCCACTTT	CASSLSRDLGNSPLHF
TRBV20-1	TRBJ2-7	14	NA	TRBD2	TGCAGTGCTATGGGACTAGCGGGGGACTACGAGCAGTACTTC	CSAMGLAGDYEQYF
TRBV5-6	TRBJ1-1	14	few	NA	TGTGCCAGCAGCTTGGAGGGGCCTGGGGCTGAAGCTTTCTTT	CASSLEGPGAEAFF
TRBV7-2	TRBJ1-2	14	NA	TRBD1	TGTGCCAGCAGTCAGTCAGGGACAGGATATGGCTACACCTTC	CASSQSGTGYGYTF
TRBV19	TRBJ1-1	13	NA	NA	TGTGCCAGTACCCTAAGGGGACGGACTGAAGCTTTCTTT	CASTLRGRTEAFF
TRBV6-1	TRBJ2-3	14	few	NA	TGTGCCAGCAGTGAAGCCCGGACAGCCGATACGCAGTATTTT	CASSEARTADTQYF
TRBV19	TRBJ1-5	15	NA	NA	TGTGCCAGTAGTATAATCAGGGACCGCAATCAGCCCCAGCATTTT	CASSIIRDRNQPQHF
TRBV12-3/TRBV12-4	TRBJ1-4	18	few	NA	TGTGCCAGCAGTTCCCTGGGACAACCTGGACAGCTTAATGAAAAACTGTTTTTT	CASSSLGQPGQLNEKLFF
TRBV12-3/TRBV12-4	TRBJ2-4	15	many	NA	TGTGCCAGCAGAGATACAGGGTCCCTGGGAAACATTCAGTACTTC	CASRDTGSLGNIQYF
TRBV6-2/TRBV6-3	TRBJ1-6	15	few	TRBD1	TGTGCCAGCAGTTCCCCAACAGGGGCCAATTCACCCCTCCACTTT	CASSSPTGANSPLHF
TRBV11-2	TRBJ1-2	14	NA	NA	TGTGCCAGCAGCATCCGGGACACAACGTATGGCTACACCTTC	CASSIRDTTYGYTF
TRBV4-2	TRBJ2-1	14	NA	NA	TGTGCCAGCAGCCAAAACAGAAATAAGAATGAGCAGTTCTTC	CASSQNRNKNEQFF
TRBV7-9	TRBJ2-1	16	few	TRBD1	TGTGCCAGCAGCCCGAAGGGACAGGGAAAATACAATGAGCAGTTCTTC	CASSPKGQGKYNEQFF
TRBV6-5	TRBJ1-5	14	NA	NA	TGTGCCAGCAGTTACTCAGGGGCTCGGCAGCCCCAGCATTTT	CASSYSGARQPQHF
TRBV5-5	TRBJ2-1	13	NA	NA	TGTGCCAGCAGCTTGGATGTGTCGGATGAGCAGTTCTTC	CASSLDVSDEQFF
TRBV7-3	TRBJ2-3	15	few	TRBD2	TGTGCCAGCAGTTTTAGCGGGGGGGCCAGAGATACGCAGTATTTT	CASSFSGGARDTQYF